This TCR beta chain was documented in a study of T cells in Graves' hyperthyroidism and ophthalmopathy (dated by TCRdb to between 2017 and 2020). Broadly, across the study: Peripheral blood samples were taken at the time of initial diagnosis, prior to any treatment. A discovery cohort of roughly 100 patients, roughly 45 with Graves' ophthalmopathy and about 60 with stable Graves' hyperthyroidism, was used to find distinguishing TCR V-J signatures. Prospective prediction of ophthalmopathy was tested in an independent validation cohort of 18 to 20 hyperthyroidism patients and 17 patients who later progressed to ophthalmopathy. For training and testing, the 80 to 100 patients in the discovery cohort were randomly divided in a 7:3 ratio. In addition, the study compared T-cell repertoires in thyroid tissue and in blood from over 5 Graves' hyperthyroidism patients. After sampling, hyperthyroidism patients received methimazole starting at 30 mg daily, and ophthalmopathy patients received high-dose intravenous methylprednisolone. TCR Vbeta CDR3 sequencing of 140 or so peripheral blood samples (43 ophthalmopathy, about 80 hyperthyroidism and 17 progressor patients) is reported in the paper.

The hyperthyroidism patients were between 18 and 65 years old and newly diagnosed, with a disease duration of less than 2 months. Exclusion was applied to patients with uncontrolled infections, other autoimmune diseases, pregnancy or lactation. Clinical symptoms, serum thyroxine and TRAb, thyroid ultrasound, and orbital computed tomography formed the basis for the diagnoses. Blood from progressor patients was drawn when they were first diagnosed with hyperthyroidism, before any ophthalmopathy symptoms appeared. PBMCs were separated from roughly 10 ml of fresh peripheral blood using Ficoll-Paque density gradient centrifugation. Patients classed as progressors first received a Graves' hyperthyroidism diagnosis and then went on to develop ophthalmopathy during follow-up. Trizol reagent was used to extract total RNA, and RNA quality was then checked on an Agilent 2100 Bioanalyzer. The TCR beta CDR3 regions were amplified from the RNA transcripts. A first-round RT-PCR of the TCR CDR3 used the HTBI primer set with the Qiagen OneStep RT-PCR kit. Libraries were constructed in a second round of multiplex PCR, after which size selection and purification were carried out. Sequencing of the libraries was done on an Illumina HiSeq2000 using paired-end 100 bp reads. As for the original processing: SOAPnuke was used to process the raw data, throwing out any read that contained adapters or uncalled bases, had a mean Phred below 15, or lacked an exact constant-primer or identifier match. COPE v1.2.5 was used to merge the high-quality paired reads, and each unique nucleotide sequence was defined as a clonotype. Clonotypes were aligned to IMGT TRBV, TRBD and TRBJ reference segments using MiTCR v1.1. The analysis included only V-J combinations with a frequency above 0.0001, which together covered around 99% of the repertoires. The TCS score was defined as the ratio of F50 (clonal expansion) to E x V (chaos), calculated using BLOSUM62-based TCRdist between CDR3 peptides within each V-J. Welch's t-statistics and random forest reduced around 550 V-J features to roughly 13, which were used in a naive Bayes classifier (R e1071). The public reads were run again by TCRdb, first through fastp at Q25 and then through MiXCR, and only productive beta chains were kept. For every CDR3 protein sequence, its rows merge into one entry that carries the most common genes and DNA. Here the V and J calls rest on TCRdb's processing, not on the authors' analysis. The sample data list about 580,000 distinct CDR3 sequences, and 14% of these were observed just once. Less than 6% of the sample is in the top ten clones.

Points the paper makes about the study in general: Most expanded thyroid clonotypes (frequency above 0.001) were also detected in blood, suggesting blood repertoires may reflect thyroid immune responses. Sample size was not statistically predetermined, and investigators were not blinded to group allocation. In cross-validation, a model built on a 13 V-J signature told ophthalmopathy apart from stable hyperthyroidism with roughly 87% sensitivity and roughly 82% specificity, and in testing the same model reached 80%/75%. In validation, the model predicted progression to ophthalmopathy a median of roughly 6.1 months before onset, with roughly 71% sensitivity and roughly 73% specificity.

This clonotype was found many times. Its antigen remains unidentified. Base qualities are not at hand, and no much larger clone is one base apart. Measured from the cysteine to the phenylalanine, the CDR3 is 15 residues long. The entry retains the CDR3 DNA only, 45 bases that are in frame from base 1. At the junction V is shortened by 0 bases and J by 4 bases, with 10 bases in between. CDR1 and CDR2, per the germline V gene, are MGHRA and YSYEKL. The sequencing input was blood. The receptor's source is a woman aged 25 to 39 with Graves' hyperthyroidism that later progressed to Graves' ophthalmopathy. The rearranged segments are TRBV4-1 and TRBJ1-5; confidence is insufficient to name the D gene. The CDR3 reads as follows: CASSQDQAGNQPQHF. The DNA reads TGCGCCAGCAGCCAAGATCAGGCGGGAAATCAGCCCCAGCATTTT.